The TCR beta chain described here comes from a study of response to subunit inactivated influenza vaccine. General study results and limits: There was a suggestion from the authors that each seasonal influenza vaccination recruits few new T cells.

A note on this clonotype: Its antigen is currently unknown.

Via MiXCR, TCRdb re-called the RT-PCR reads, giving one row per CDR3 protein. The sample records around 580,000 distinct CDR3 sequences, 12% to 15% being singletons. CDR1 LNHNV and CDR2 YYDKDF come from the germline V gene (reference sequence). The CDR3 contains 15 residues. With V trimmed by 5 bases and J by 0 bases, 3 bases remained unmatched. The chain employs TRBV15 and TRBJ1-3, with 8 bases lining up with TRBD1. Sequencing was performed on PBMCs from blood, taken roughly 12 days after vaccination. The receptor was derived from a man aged 50 to 59 who received an inactivated influenza vaccine. As DNA, the CDR3 is TGTGCCACCAGCCGAACAGGGGGCTCTGGAAACACCATATATTTT. Residues: CATSRTGGSGNTIYF.